A selection of T cell receptor beta chains follows, all from one sample in a study of T cell responses to AZD1222 COVID-19 vaccine. Libraries were prepared by immunoSEQ multiplex PCR; TCRdb keeps only in-frame clonotypes and omits some of them. The sample lists 150,000 to 200,000 clones; just over 90% were seen once. Sequenced material: peripheral blood, taken on day 0 of AZD1222 vaccination. The receptors shown here come from an adult in good health. Both conserved end residues are part of each CDR3. A D gene is named only where the DNA matches it firmly. For some rows the clone size is stated as once, few or many, or as a class when expanded; others skip it.

j_gene: TRBJ2-7; v_gene: TRBV5-1; d_gene: TRBD1; abundance: once; CDR3aa: CASSPGQAPLEQYF; CDR3nt: TGCGCCAGCAGCCCGGGACAGGCCCCCTTGGAGCAGTACTTC
j_gene: TRBJ1-2; v_gene: TRBV30; d_gene: NA; abundance: NA; CDR3aa: CAWSIGSATIGYTF; CDR3nt: TGTGCCTGGAGTATTGGGTCCGCCACTATTGGCTACACCTTC
j_gene: TRBJ1-2; v_gene: TRBV12-3/TRBV12-4; d_gene: NA; abundance: NA; CDR3aa: CASSFDRMSGYTF; CDR3nt: TGTGCCAGCAGTTTCGACAGAATGAGTGGCTACACCTTC
j_gene: TRBJ2-7; v_gene: TRBV29-1; d_gene: TRBD2; abundance: NA; CDR3aa: CSVEGDYAYEQYF; CDR3nt: TGCAGCGTTGAAGGGGACTACGCCTACGAGCAGTACTTC
j_gene: TRBJ2-7; v_gene: TRBV11-2; d_gene: TRBD1; abundance: once; CDR3aa: CASSWPGTGHTYEQYF; CDR3nt: TGTGCCAGCAGCTGGCCTGGGACAGGGCACACCTACGAGCAGTACTTC
j_gene: TRBJ1-1; v_gene: TRBV5-1; d_gene: TRBD1; abundance: NA; CDR3aa: CASSSTGQGVTEAFF; CDR3nt: TGCGCCAGCAGCTCAACTGGACAGGGAGTGACTGAAGCTTTCTTT
j_gene: TRBJ2-1; v_gene: TRBV5-8; d_gene: TRBD1; abundance: NA; CDR3aa: CASSLDTGAYNEQFF; CDR3nt: TGTGCCAGCAGCCTCGACACAGGGGCCTACAATGAGCAGTTCTTC
j_gene: TRBJ2-6; v_gene: TRBV29-1; d_gene: NA; abundance: NA; CDR3aa: CSVRGAVTSDSGANVLTF; CDR3nt: TGCAGCGTTCGAGGTGCCGTTACGTCCGACTCTGGGGCCAACGTCCTGACTTTC
j_gene: TRBJ2-6; v_gene: TRBV7-9; d_gene: TRBD1; abundance: NA; CDR3aa: CASSLAGRGPGANVLTF; CDR3nt: TGTGCCAGCAGCTTAGCAGGCAGGGGGCCTGGGGCCAACGTCCTGACTTTC
j_gene: TRBJ1-1; v_gene: TRBV6-5; d_gene: TRBD1; abundance: NA; CDR3aa: CASSNEKTGYTEAFF; CDR3nt: TGTGCCAGCTCGAATGAAAAGACAGGGTACACTGAAGCTTTCTTT
j_gene: TRBJ2-3; v_gene: TRBV28; d_gene: TRBD2; abundance: NA; CDR3aa: CASSLSREGDTQYF; CDR3nt: TGTGCCAGCAGTTTATCTCGGGAGGGGGATACGCAGTATTTT
j_gene: TRBJ2-2; v_gene: TRBV2; d_gene: TRBD1; abundance: NA; CDR3aa: CASSGDRGNTGELFF; CDR3nt: TGTGCCAGCAGTGGGGACAGGGGAAACACCGGGGAGCTGTTTTTT
j_gene: TRBJ2-1; v_gene: TRBV5-1; d_gene: NA; abundance: NA; CDR3aa: CASSLVLDQEFF; CDR3nt: TGCGCCAGCAGCTTGGTGCTCGACCAAGAGTTCTTC
j_gene: TRBJ1-1; v_gene: TRBV15; d_gene: NA; abundance: NA; CDR3aa: CATSRGAGVGSTEAFF; CDR3nt: TGTGCCACCAGCAGAGGGGCAGGGGTAGGGAGCACTGAAGCTTTCTTT
j_gene: TRBJ1-4; v_gene: TRBV5-8; d_gene: NA; abundance: NA; CDR3aa: CASSWGPQGKEKLFF; CDR3nt: TGTGCCAGCAGCTGGGGGCCACAGGGTAAAGAAAAACTGTTTTTT
j_gene: TRBJ1-1; v_gene: TRBV7-9; d_gene: TRBD1; abundance: NA; CDR3aa: CASSPAGGTEAFF; CDR3nt: TGTGCCAGCAGCCCGGCAGGGGGCACTGAAGCTTTCTTT
j_gene: TRBJ2-5; v_gene: TRBV5-8; d_gene: NA; abundance: NA; CDR3aa: CASSLGQGGETQYF; CDR3nt: TGTGCCAGCAGCTTGGGGCAGGGGGGAGAGACCCAGTACTTC
j_gene: TRBJ2-7; v_gene: TRBV30; d_gene: NA; abundance: NA; CDR3aa: CAWRSQGNEQYF; CDR3nt: TGTGCCTGGAGAAGCCAGGGGAACGAGCAGTACTTC
j_gene: TRBJ1-2; v_gene: TRBV30; d_gene: TRBD1; abundance: NA; CDR3aa: CAWRVGQGSYGYTF; CDR3nt: TGTGCCTGGAGGGTGGGACAGGGTAGCTATGGCTACACCTTC
j_gene: TRBJ2-7; v_gene: TRBV11-2; d_gene: TRBD2; abundance: NA; CDR3aa: CASSSLGTSGSFEQYF; CDR3nt: TGTGCCAGCAGCTCACTTGGGACTAGCGGGAGTTTCGAGCAGTACTTC
j_gene: TRBJ1-2; v_gene: TRBV20-1; d_gene: NA; abundance: NA; CDR3aa: CSAGYGYTF; CDR3nt: TGCAGTGCTGGATATGGCTACACCTTC
j_gene: TRBJ1-4; v_gene: TRBV18; d_gene: TRBD1; abundance: NA; CDR3aa: CASSPSGTVDEKLFF; CDR3nt: TGTGCCAGCTCACCGTCCGGGACAGTCGACGAAAAACTGTTTTTT
j_gene: TRBJ1-1; v_gene: TRBV28; d_gene: TRBD1; abundance: NA; CDR3aa: CASSFPRQGTEAFF; CDR3nt: TGTGCCAGCAGTTTCCCTCGACAGGGCACTGAAGCTTTCTTT
j_gene: TRBJ2-7; v_gene: TRBV7-9; d_gene: NA; abundance: NA; CDR3aa: CASSGPQGTYEQYF; CDR3nt: TGTGCCAGCAGCGGCCCCCAGGGGACGTACGAGCAGTACTTC
j_gene: TRBJ2-5; v_gene: TRBV20-1; d_gene: NA; abundance: NA; CDR3aa: CSARGEETQYF; CDR3nt: TGCAGTGCTAGAGGGGAAGAGACCCAGTACTTC